A single sample is the source of the 6 T cell receptor beta chains below, sequenced in a study of T cell responses to AZD1222 COVID-19 vaccine. Clones were sequenced by immunoSEQ multiplex PCR, and TCRdb holds only the in-frame ones, with some missing. The table lists roughly 130,000 clones, approximately 92% of them singletons, with roughly 1.1% in the top ten. The sequencing used peripheral blood, collected 28 days after the second AZD1222 dose. Receptors were obtained from an adult who received the AZD1222 COVID-19 vaccine.

The J gene is TRBJ1-5, the V gene TRBV7-8; the match to TRBD1 covers 7 bases. The CDR3 consists of 16 residues. Germline CDR1 reads SGHVS; CDR2 reads FQNEAQ. V gave up 5 bases and J gave up 2 bases; unmatched junction bases: 9. Here the CDR3 DNA reads TGTGCCAGCAGCCCGCCCCCAACAGGGGGCAATCAGCCCCAGCATTTT. Amino acids: CASSPPPTGGNQPQHF.

The genes are TRBV27 and TRBJ2-3, with TRBD1 as a possible D gene (5 bases). The CDR3 length is 14 residues. Germline V CDR1 and CDR2: MNHEY, SMNVEV (reference sequence). Trimming left V 6 bases short and J 0 bases short, with 10 bases between. The CDR3 protein is CASSRQGSTDTQYF. The CDR3 DNA follows: TGTGCCAGCAGCCGGCAGGGTAGCACAGATACGCAGTATTTT.

V and J are TRBV24-1 and TRBJ2-2, with a tentative D call TRBD2 (5 bases). Trimming took off 4 bases at V and 0 bases at J, with 11 bases between the two ends. CDR1 KGHDR and CDR2 SFDVKD come from the germline V gene. The CDR3 runs to 16 residues. The chain's CDR3 is CATSDPGGPNTGELFF. The CDR3 DNA reads TGTGCCACCAGTGACCCCGGAGGACCGAACACCGGGGAGCTGTTTTTT.

This clone appeared once. The genes are TRBV28 and TRBJ2-3, with D possibly called TRBD1 or TRBD2 (5 bases each). Trimming stripped 7 bases from V and 2 bases from J, with 22 bases between. Per germline, CDR1 MDHEN and CDR2 SYDVKM. This CDR3 is built from 17 residues. CDR3 bases: TGTGCCAGCACCGGAGGTGGAGTAGCAGGGTACACAGATACGCAGTATTTT. Encoded protein: CASTGGGVAGYTDTQYF. Combining the CDR3 with reference TRBV28 and TRBJ2-3 gives the whole variable domain DVKVTQSSRYLVKRTGEKVFLECVQDMDHENMFWYRQDPGLGLRLIYFSYDVKMKEKGDIPEGYSVSREKKERFSLILESASTNQTSMYLCASTGGGVAGYTDTQYFGPGTRLTVL.

J is TRBJ1-4 and V is TRBV5-8; tentatively, D is TRBD1 (6 bases). CDR3 length: 13 amino acids. V dropped 7 bases and J dropped 6 bases, with 13 bases sitting between them. The germline V gene encodes CDR1 SGHTS and CDR2 YDEGEE. CDR3 residues: CASPGTLYEKLFF. In DNA form, the CDR3 reads TGTGCCAGCCCCGGGACACTCTATGAAAAACTGTTTTTT. The variable domain in full, with the rest retrieved from reference TRBV5-8 and TRBJ1-4, is EAGVTQSPTHLIKTRGQQATLRCSPISGHTSVYWYQQALGLGLQFLLWYDEGEERNRGNFPPRFSGRQFPNYSSELNVNALELEDSALYLCASPGTLYEKLFFGSGTQLSVL.

The chain couples TRBV5-6 to TRBJ2-3; possible D gene TRBD2, 6 bases. V shed 0 bases and J shed 2 bases, with 10 bases lying between them. CDR1 and CDR2 (germline): SGHDT, YYEEEE. The CDR3 has 15 residues. The CDR3 bases are TGTGCCAGCAGCTTGGGCGGCGGGAACACAGATACGCAGTATTTT. Protein: CASSLGGGNTDTQYF.